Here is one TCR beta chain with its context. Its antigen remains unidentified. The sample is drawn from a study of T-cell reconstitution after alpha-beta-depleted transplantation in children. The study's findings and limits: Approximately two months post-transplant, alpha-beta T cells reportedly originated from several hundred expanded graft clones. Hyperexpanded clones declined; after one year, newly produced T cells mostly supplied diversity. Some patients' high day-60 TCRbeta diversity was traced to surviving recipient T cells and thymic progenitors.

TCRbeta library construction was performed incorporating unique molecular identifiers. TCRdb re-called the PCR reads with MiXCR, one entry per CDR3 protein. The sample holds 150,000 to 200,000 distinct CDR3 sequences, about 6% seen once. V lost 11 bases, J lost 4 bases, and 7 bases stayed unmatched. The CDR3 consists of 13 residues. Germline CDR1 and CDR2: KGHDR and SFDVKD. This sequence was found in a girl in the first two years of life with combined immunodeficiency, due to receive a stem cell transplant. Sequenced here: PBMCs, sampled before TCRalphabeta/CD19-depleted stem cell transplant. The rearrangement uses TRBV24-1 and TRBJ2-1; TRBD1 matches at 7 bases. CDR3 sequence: CASAGTAYNEQFF. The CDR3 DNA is TGTGCCAGCGCCGGGACAGCGTACAATGAGCAGTTCTTC.